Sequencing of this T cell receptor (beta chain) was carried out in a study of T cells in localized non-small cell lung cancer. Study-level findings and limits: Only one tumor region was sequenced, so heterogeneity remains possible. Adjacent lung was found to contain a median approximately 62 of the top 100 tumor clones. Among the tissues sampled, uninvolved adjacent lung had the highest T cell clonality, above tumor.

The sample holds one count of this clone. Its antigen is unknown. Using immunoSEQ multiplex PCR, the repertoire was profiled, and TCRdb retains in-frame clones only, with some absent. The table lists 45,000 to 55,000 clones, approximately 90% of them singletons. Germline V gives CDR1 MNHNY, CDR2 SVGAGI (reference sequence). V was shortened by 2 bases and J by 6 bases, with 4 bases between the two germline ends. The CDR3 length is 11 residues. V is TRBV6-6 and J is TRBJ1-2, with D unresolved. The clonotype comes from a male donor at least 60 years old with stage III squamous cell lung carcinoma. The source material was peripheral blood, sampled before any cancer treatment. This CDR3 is CASSYTDGYTF. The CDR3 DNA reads TGTGCCAGCAGTTACACAGATGGCTACACCTTC.